The clone carrying this T cell receptor (beta chain) was detected many times. The antigen remains unidentified. The sample comes from a study of T cells after yellow fever vaccination. Study-wide context: The authors prepared low-cell-number fractions using SMART-Seq v4 Ultra Low Input.

CDR1 and CDR2 (germline): MGHRA, YSYEKL. V shed 2 bases, J shed 2 bases, and the junction held 4 bases outside the gene matches. The CDR3 has 16 residues. Study-wide points: Post-booster repertoires again held most primary-vaccination clones (approximately 96% CD4, 88% CD8). The secondary response peaked faster, at day 5 versus 15, but was weaker.

Universal primer sites and UMIs were introduced during 5'RACE template-switching synthesis of TCR cDNA. TCRdb used MiXCR to reprocess the 5' RACE reads, holding one entry per CDR3 protein. The data hold 340,000 or so distinct CDR3 sequences, with around 13% observed a single time. The material sequenced was CD4+ T cells sorted from PBMCs, taken 15 days after the yellow fever booster vaccination. This sequence originates from a man between 18 and 29 years old who received the YFV17D yellow fever vaccine. This chain connects TRBV4-1 to TRBJ2-2; 8 nucleotides match TRBD2. The CDR3 DNA is TGCGCCAGCAGCCAACTCGCGGGGGGTAACACCGGGGAGCTGTTTTTT. Its translation: CASSQLAGGNTGELFF.